These T cell receptor beta chains were read from a single sample in a study of T cell repertoires in cytomegalovirus infection. MiXCR, run by TCRdb on the reads, gives a single entry per CDR3 protein. This table has around 570,000 distinct CDR3 sequences, under 45% appearing once. These TCRs are of unknown antigen specificity. The sequenced sample was cultured PBMCs, obtained from culture after CMV antigen stimulation. These receptors were taken from a human donor in good health (CMV status not recorded). Some clones in this sample may be carry-over from other donors' samples. CDR3s include the opening cysteine and the closing phenylalanine or tryptophan. The order of the fields is D gene, V gene, J gene, clone size, CDR3 DNA, CDR3 protein. The D gene is left open where the match is weak. Some rows mark clone size as missing; the rest say once, few, many or name a class of expanded clone.

D gene: TRBD1
V gene: TRBV12-3/TRBV12-4
J gene: TRBJ1-2
clone size: -
CDR3 DNA: TGTGCCAGCAGGGAAACCGGGACAGGGGAGGATGGCTACACCTTC
CDR3 protein: CASRETGTGEDGYTF

D gene: TRBD2
V gene: TRBV29-1
J gene: TRBJ2-7
clone size: once
CDR3 DNA: TGCAGCGTCAGAGCGGGAGTGTTATACTACGAGCAGTACTTC
CDR3 protein: CSVRAGVLYYEQYF

D gene: -
V gene: TRBV3-1
J gene: TRBJ2-7
clone size: -
CDR3 DNA: TGTGCCAGCAGCCACGGGGATTTTTACGAGCAGTACTTC
CDR3 protein: CASSHGDFYEQYF

D gene: -
V gene: TRBV5-5
J gene: TRBJ2-3
clone size: -
CDR3 DNA: TGTGCCAGCAGCTTGTTTGGAGATACGCAGTATTTT
CDR3 protein: CASSLFGDTQYF

D gene: -
V gene: TRBV20-1
J gene: TRBJ2-1
clone size: -
CDR3 DNA: TGCAGTGCTAGAGGGCGGGGATATAGCGGAACCAGCTCCTACAATGAGCAGTTCTTC
CDR3 protein: CSARGRGYSGTSSYNEQFF

D gene: -
V gene: TRBV7-2
J gene: TRBJ2-2
clone size: -
CDR3 DNA: TGTGCCAGCAGCTTAGTGGCTATTCCTAACACCGGGGAGCTGTTTTTT
CDR3 protein: CASSLVAIPNTGELFF

D gene: TRBD1
V gene: TRBV27
J gene: TRBJ1-3
clone size: -
CDR3 DNA: TGTGCCAGCAGTTTTGGACAGGATCCTGGAAACACCATATATTTT
CDR3 protein: CASSFGQDPGNTIYF

D gene: TRBD1
V gene: TRBV6-5
J gene: TRBJ1-1
clone size: -
CDR3 DNA: TGTGCCAGCAGTCTACTTGACAGGGGCACTGAAGCTTTCTTT
CDR3 protein: CASSLLDRGTEAFF

D gene: TRBD2
V gene: TRBV19
J gene: TRBJ2-5
clone size: few
CDR3 DNA: TGTGCCAGTAGTATACTAGCGGAGGGAGAGACCCAGTACTTC
CDR3 protein: CASSILAEGETQYF

D gene: -
V gene: TRBV6-6
J gene: TRBJ2-1
clone size: -
CDR3 DNA: TGTGCCAGTTGCTCCGGTTCCTACAATGAGCAGTTCTTC
CDR3 protein: CASCSGSYNEQFF

D gene: -
V gene: TRBV7-2
J gene: TRBJ1-3
clone size: -
CDR3 DNA: TGTGCCAGCAGCTTAGGGTCACAGTCTGGAAACACCATATATTTT
CDR3 protein: CASSLGSQSGNTIYF

D gene: -
V gene: TRBV18
J gene: TRBJ2-5
clone size: -
CDR3 DNA: TGTGCCAGCTCAGGGCCGCGGGAATACCAAGAGACCCAGTACTTC
CDR3 protein: CASSGPREYQETQYF

D gene: TRBD2
V gene: TRBV27
J gene: TRBJ2-7
clone size: few
CDR3 DNA: TGTGCCAGCAGGAATCTAGCGGGGGGCTACGAGCAGTACTTC
CDR3 protein: CASRNLAGGYEQYF

D gene: -
V gene: TRBV7-2
J gene: TRBJ1-3
clone size: -
CDR3 DNA: TGTGCCAGCAGCTTAGTCGGCACCTCTGGAAACACCATATATTTT
CDR3 protein: CASSLVGTSGNTIYF

D gene: TRBD1
V gene: TRBV6-6
J gene: TRBJ1-1
clone size: -
CDR3 DNA: TGTGCCAGCAGTTTCGGGACAGGGGGCACTGAAGCTTTCTTT
CDR3 protein: CASSFGTGGTEAFF

D gene: TRBD2
V gene: TRBV6-1
J gene: TRBJ2-7
clone size: few
CDR3 DNA: TGTGCCAGCAGTCGGAGACGATCGGGGGGGCCCGTACATCGATACGAGCAGTACTTC
CDR3 protein: CASSRRRSGGPVHRYEQYF

D gene: -
V gene: TRBV6-1
J gene: TRBJ2-5
clone size: few
CDR3 DNA: TGTGCCAGCAGCCTGTCGGGGGTAGAGACCCAGTACTTC
CDR3 protein: CASSLSGVETQYF

D gene: -
V gene: TRBV7-2
J gene: TRBJ2-1
clone size: -
CDR3 DNA: TGTGCCAGCAGCGGAGAGCCCGGACAGTTTAGCAAGTTCTTC
CDR3 protein: CASSGEPGQFSKFF

D gene: -
V gene: TRBV7-2
J gene: TRBJ1-2
clone size: few
CDR3 DNA: TGTGCCAGCAGCTTATGGGGGAACTATGGCTACACCTTC
CDR3 protein: CASSLWGNYGYTF

D gene: -
V gene: TRBV19
J gene: TRBJ2-6
clone size: few
CDR3 DNA: TGTGCCAGTAGTATACGGGACACCGACTCTGGGGCCAACGTCCTGACTTTC
CDR3 protein: CASSIRDTDSGANVLTF

D gene: -
V gene: TRBV19
J gene: TRBJ1-5
clone size: few
CDR3 DNA: TGTGCCAGTAGTATAGCCCGAGGTGAATCCCAGCATTTT
CDR3 protein: CASSIARGESQHF

D gene: TRBD2
V gene: TRBV28
J gene: TRBJ2-7
clone size: -
CDR3 DNA: TGTGCCAGCAGTTCCCTAGCGGGGTCCTCCTACGAGCAGTACTTC
CDR3 protein: CASSSLAGSSYEQYF

D gene: -
V gene: TRBV5-1
J gene: TRBJ2-7
clone size: -
CDR3 DNA: TGCGCCAGCAGGGCCGCCTACGAGCAGTACTTC
CDR3 protein: CASRAAYEQYF

D gene: -
V gene: TRBV7-6
J gene: TRBJ2-5
clone size: few
CDR3 DNA: TGTGCCAGCACCCCCTCCCGGGGCCAAGAGACCCAGTACTTC
CDR3 protein: CASTPSRGQETQYF

D gene: -
V gene: TRBV20-1
J gene: TRBJ1-2
clone size: -
CDR3 DNA: TGCAGTGCTAGGGACCAAGCCAACTATGGCTACACCTTC
CDR3 protein: CSARDQANYGYTF

D gene: -
V gene: TRBV28
J gene: TRBJ2-2
clone size: -
CDR3 DNA: TGTGCCAGCAGCTCCAGGGGGGGGATGAACACCGGGGAGCTGTTTTTT
CDR3 protein: CASSSRGGMNTGELFF

D gene: TRBD2
V gene: TRBV14
J gene: TRBJ2-1
clone size: -
CDR3 DNA: TGTGCCAGCAGCCACCCCCGGGGGGCCTACAATGAGCAGTTCTTC
CDR3 protein: CASSHPRGAYNEQFF

D gene: TRBD1
V gene: TRBV6-1
J gene: TRBJ1-5
clone size: -
CDR3 DNA: TGTGCCAGCAGGGGATACAGGGGGGAACAGCCCCAGCATTTT
CDR3 protein: CASRGYRGEQPQHF